This TCR beta chain was documented in a study of shared clonotypes between healthy human individuals. The study, taken as a whole, reports: The sharing of 5% to 6.5% of naive CD4 clonotypes was seen across a few donors.

The CDR3 totals 17 residues. CDR1 is SGDLS, CDR2 YYNGEE, per germline. Trimming took 4 bases from V and 7 from J; bases not matched to a gene: 13. Notes on this clone: Its target is not known.

Assay runs were performed at deep level. Authors' processing steps: Owing to the provision of junction-only sequences devoid of quality scores by immunoSEQ, filtering differed. TCRdb's copy holds only in-frame clones and misses some; the assay was immunoSEQ multiplex PCR. Clone size and V and J calls were adopted from that table, with D and trimming inferred from the DNA. The sample records 2,500,000 or so clones, roughly 93% being singletons. The J gene is TRBJ2-1, the V gene TRBV9; 11 nucleotides line up with TRBD2. The material sequenced was naive CD4+ T cells from PBMCs. Noted subset: CD45RA+ positively selected. The origin of this receptor is a man aged 18 to 30 in good health. Some clones in this sample may be carry-over from other donors' samples. This CDR3 is CASSLSFGTSGSNEQFF. In nucleotides, the CDR3 is TGTGCCAGCAGCCTTAGTTTTGGGACTAGCGGATCTAATGAGCAGTTCTTC.